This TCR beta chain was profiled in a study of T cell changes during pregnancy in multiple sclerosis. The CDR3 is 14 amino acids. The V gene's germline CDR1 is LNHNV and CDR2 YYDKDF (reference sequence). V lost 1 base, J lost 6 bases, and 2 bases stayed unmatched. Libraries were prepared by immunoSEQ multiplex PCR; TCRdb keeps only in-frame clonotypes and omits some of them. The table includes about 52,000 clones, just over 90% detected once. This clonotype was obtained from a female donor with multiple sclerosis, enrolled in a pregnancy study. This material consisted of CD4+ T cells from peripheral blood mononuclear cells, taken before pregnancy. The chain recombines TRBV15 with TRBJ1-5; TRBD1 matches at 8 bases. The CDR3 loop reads CATSRAGGGQPQHF. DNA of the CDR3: TGTGCCACCAGCAGAGCAGGGGGCGGTCAGCCCCAGCATTTT.